This note documents a single TCR beta chain sequence. The antigen is undetermined. Indicated treatment: around 19 received Ad26.COV2.S at low or high dose, single or two shots; five or six received placebo; per-sample allocation not given. At day 63 after the first vaccine or placebo injection, samples were drawn. Per germline, CDR1 KGHSH and CDR2 LQKENI. CDR3 length: 15 residues. After removal of 3 bases from V and 9 bases from J, the junction contained 10 bases not matched to a gene. Repertoires were generated with immunoSEQ multiplex PCR, while TCRdb's copy carries only in-frame clones and drops some. Here the sample spans roughly 350,000 clones, around 87% being singletons. This sample is part of a study of Ad26.COV2.S vaccination and SARS-CoV-2 variants. Study-level background: Enrollment placed the donor in the COV1001 Ad26.COV2.S trial arm.

The study's findings and limits: Substantial breadth was reported for post-vaccination spike-specific CD8+ and CD4+ T cells.

Source: peripheral blood, taken in a trial of Ad26.COV2.S vaccine versus placebo. This clonotype was obtained from a person between 18 and 60 years old who received the Ad26.COV2.S COVID-19 vaccine or a placebo. J is TRBJ2-1 and V is TRBV18; TRBD2 matches at 8 bases. CDR3 amino acids: CASSPITVAGGEQFF. The DNA of the CDR3 is TGTGCCAGCTCACCGATTACTGTCGCGGGAGGTGAGCAGTTCTTC.